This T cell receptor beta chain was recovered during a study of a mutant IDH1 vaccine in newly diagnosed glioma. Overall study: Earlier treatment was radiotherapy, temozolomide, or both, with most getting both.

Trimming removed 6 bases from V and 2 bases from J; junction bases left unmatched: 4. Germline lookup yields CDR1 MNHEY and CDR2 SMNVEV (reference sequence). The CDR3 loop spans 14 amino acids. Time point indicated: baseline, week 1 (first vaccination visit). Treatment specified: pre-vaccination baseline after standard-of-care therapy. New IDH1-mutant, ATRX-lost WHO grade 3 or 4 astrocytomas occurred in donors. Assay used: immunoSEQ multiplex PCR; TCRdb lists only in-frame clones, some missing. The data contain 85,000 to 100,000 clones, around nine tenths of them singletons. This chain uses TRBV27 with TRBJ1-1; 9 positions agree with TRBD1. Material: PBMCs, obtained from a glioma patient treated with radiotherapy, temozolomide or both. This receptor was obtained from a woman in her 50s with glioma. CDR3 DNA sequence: TGTGCCAGCAGAGAGACAGGGGGAAACACTGAAGCTTTCTTT. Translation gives CASRETGGNTEAFF.